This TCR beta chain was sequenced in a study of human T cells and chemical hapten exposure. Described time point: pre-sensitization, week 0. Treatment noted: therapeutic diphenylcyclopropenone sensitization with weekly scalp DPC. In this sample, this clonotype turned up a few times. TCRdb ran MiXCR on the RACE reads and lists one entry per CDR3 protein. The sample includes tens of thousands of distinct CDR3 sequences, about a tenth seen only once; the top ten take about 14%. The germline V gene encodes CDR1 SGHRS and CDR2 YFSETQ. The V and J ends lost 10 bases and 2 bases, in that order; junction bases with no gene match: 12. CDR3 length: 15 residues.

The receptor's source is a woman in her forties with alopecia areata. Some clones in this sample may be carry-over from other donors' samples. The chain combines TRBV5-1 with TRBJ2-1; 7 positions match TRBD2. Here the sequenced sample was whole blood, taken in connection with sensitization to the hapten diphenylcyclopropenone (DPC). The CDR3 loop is CAVSLREGTYNEQFF. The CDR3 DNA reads TGCGCCGTTTCCCTGAGGGAGGGGACCTACAATGAGCAGTTCTTC.